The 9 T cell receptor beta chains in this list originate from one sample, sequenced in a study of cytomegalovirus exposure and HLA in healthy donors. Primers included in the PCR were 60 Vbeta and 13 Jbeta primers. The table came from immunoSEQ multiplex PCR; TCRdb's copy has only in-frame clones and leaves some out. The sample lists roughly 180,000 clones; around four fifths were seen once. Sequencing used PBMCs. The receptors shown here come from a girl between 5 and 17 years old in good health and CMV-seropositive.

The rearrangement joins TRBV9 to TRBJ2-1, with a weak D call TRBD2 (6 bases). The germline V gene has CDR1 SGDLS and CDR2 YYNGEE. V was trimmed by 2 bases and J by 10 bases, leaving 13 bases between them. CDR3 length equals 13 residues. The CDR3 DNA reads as TGTGCCAGCAGCGTTAGCTATGGGGGGGAGCAGTTCTTC. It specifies CASSVSYGGEQFF.

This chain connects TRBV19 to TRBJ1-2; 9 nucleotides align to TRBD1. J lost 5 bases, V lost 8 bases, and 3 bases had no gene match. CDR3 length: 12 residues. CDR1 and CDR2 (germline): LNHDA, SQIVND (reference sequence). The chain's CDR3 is CASEGQGYGYTF. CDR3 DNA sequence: TGTGCCAGTGAGGGACAGGGATATGGCTACACCTTC.

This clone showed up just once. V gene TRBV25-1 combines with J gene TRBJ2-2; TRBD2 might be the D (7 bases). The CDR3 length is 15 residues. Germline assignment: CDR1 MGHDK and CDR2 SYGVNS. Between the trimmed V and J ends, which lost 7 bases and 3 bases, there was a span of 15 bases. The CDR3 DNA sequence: TGTGCCAGCACCTGGGGGGGCCCGGACACCGGGGAGCTGTTTTTT. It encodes CASTWGGPDTGELFF.

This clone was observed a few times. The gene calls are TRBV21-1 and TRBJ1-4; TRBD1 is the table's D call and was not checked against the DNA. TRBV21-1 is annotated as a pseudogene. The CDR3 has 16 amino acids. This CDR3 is CASTTSQGRNSEKLFF. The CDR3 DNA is TGTGCCAGCACCACCTCCCAGGGGCGTAATAGTGAAAAACTGTTTTTT.

The CDR3 sequence: CASSLITGTGYSGYTF. The CDR3 DNA reads TGTGCCAGCAGTTTAATAACCGGGACAGGGTATTCTGGCTACACCTTC. The gene calls are TRBV27 and TRBJ1-2, with 9 bases lining up with TRBD1. The CDR3 length is 16 residues. Losses at the gene ends were 2 bases for V and 7 bases for J; bases not matched to a gene: 11. Germline-derived CDR1 and CDR2 are MNHEY and SMNVEV (reference sequence).

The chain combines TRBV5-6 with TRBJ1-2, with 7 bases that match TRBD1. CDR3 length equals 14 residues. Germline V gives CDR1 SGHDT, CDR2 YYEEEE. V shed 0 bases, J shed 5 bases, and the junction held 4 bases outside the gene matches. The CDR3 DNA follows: TGTGCCAGCAGCTTGGTCGGGACAGCTTATGGCTACACCTTC. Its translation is CASSLVGTAYGYTF.

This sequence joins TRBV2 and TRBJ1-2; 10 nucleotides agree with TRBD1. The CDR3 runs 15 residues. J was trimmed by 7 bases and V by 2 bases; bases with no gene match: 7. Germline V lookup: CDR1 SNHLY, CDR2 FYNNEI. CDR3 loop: CASSEPDRGPGGYTF. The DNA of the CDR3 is TGTGCCAGCAGTGAACCCGACAGGGGGCCAGGTGGCTACACCTTC. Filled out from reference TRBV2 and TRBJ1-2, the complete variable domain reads EPEVTQTPSHQVTQMGQEVILRCVPISNHLYFYWYRQILGQKVEFLVSFYNNEISEKSEIFDDQFSVERPDGSNFTLKIRSTKLEDSAMYFCASSEPDRGPGGYTFGSGTRLTVV.

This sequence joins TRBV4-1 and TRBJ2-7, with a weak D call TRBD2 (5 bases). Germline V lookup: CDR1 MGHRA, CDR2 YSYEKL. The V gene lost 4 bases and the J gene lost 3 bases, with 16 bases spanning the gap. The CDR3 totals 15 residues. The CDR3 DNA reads TGCGCCAGCAGCCTTGGCACAGCGGCCAGCTACGAGCAGTACTTC. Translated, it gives CASSLGTAASYEQYF.

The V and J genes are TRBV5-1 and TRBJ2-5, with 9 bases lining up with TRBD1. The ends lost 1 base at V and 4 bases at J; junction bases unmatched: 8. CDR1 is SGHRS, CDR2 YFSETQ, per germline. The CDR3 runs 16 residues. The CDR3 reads CASSLSGQGLGETQYF. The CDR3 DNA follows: TGCGCCAGCAGCTTGTCGGGACAGGGTTTGGGAGAGACCCAGTACTTC.